A selection of T cell receptor beta chains follows, all from one sample in a study of STAT3 mutations in large granular lymphocyte leukemia. Data came from immunoSEQ multiplex PCR; TCRdb stores just in-frame clones and leaves some out. The table shows 37,000 or so clones, with over 75% occurring only once. What was sequenced was PBMCs. The receptors were sampled from a human donor with T large granular lymphocyte leukemia. Some clones in this sample may be carry-over from other donors' samples. The CDR3 runs from the conserved cysteine through the conserved F or W.

j_call	v_call	cdr3_aa
TRBJ2-7	TRBV5-4	CAPSQHPGEVISYEQYF
TRBJ2-7	TRBV4-2	CASSPQTGAYEQYF
TRBJ2-2	TRBV5-1	CASSLKGPYTGELFF
TRBJ2-4	TRBV2	CASRGAGYGGNIQYF
TRBJ1-5	TRBV6-5	CASSYDRNQPQHF
TRBJ1-4	TRBV29-1	CSVEDGGAAEKLFF
TRBJ2-7	TRBV9	CASSAVPGRTYEQYF
TRBJ2-3	TRBV11-2	CASSWGSGSRADTQYF
TRBJ1-2	TRBV6-1	CASSKDRAYGYTF
TRBJ2-2	TRBV2	CASSETSFTGELFF
TRBJ1-3	TRBV10-2	CASRDGQGGNTIYF
TRBJ2-6	TRBV14	CASSPLDRSSGANVLTF
TRBJ2-7	TRBV9	CASSGIGIRAYEQYF
TRBJ1-5	TRBV28	CASSGRDRGKARNQPQHF
TRBJ1-2	TRBV6-5	CASSYSGQGGYGYTF